The 18 T cell receptor beta chains given below trace back to one sample, sequenced in a study of cytomegalovirus exposure and HLA in healthy donors. The primer mix had 60 Vbeta and 13 Jbeta primers. TCRdb keeps only in-frame clones here, not all; method: immunoSEQ multiplex PCR. The sample lists some 140,000 clones, about 70% occurring once. The sequencing input was PBMCs. The receptor set was obtained from a man aged 35-49 years in good health and CMV-seronegative.

This sequence joins TRBV11-2 and TRBJ1-1; no clear D. Trimming took 5 bases from V and 3 from J, leaving 4 bases between them. CDR1 and CDR2 from the germline V gene are SGHAT and FQNNGV. The CDR3 sequence is 11 residues long. CDR3 protein: CASSPDTEAFF. DNA of the CDR3: TGTGCCAGCAGCCCCGACACTGAAGCTTTCTTT.

V and J are TRBV27 and TRBJ2-1; D is perhaps TRBD2 (5 bases). V was shortened by 2 bases and J by 7 bases, with 9 bases between the two germline ends. The CDR3 is made up of 13 amino acids. Germline V lookup: CDR1 MNHEY, CDR2 SMNVEV (reference sequence). CDR3 DNA sequence: TGTGCCAGCAGTTTAGCTAGCTTTAATGAGCAGTTCTTC. Translating it yields CASSLASFNEQFF.

CDR3 coding DNA: TGTGCCAGCAGCTTTCCAGGCAGAAACAATGAGCAGTTCTTC. Protein sequence: CASSFPGRNNEQFF. The J gene is TRBJ2-1, the V gene TRBV11-2; D ambiguous. Trimming removed 3 bases at V and 5 bases at J, with 11 bases between. Germline CDR1 SGHAT, CDR2 FQNNGV. The CDR3 contains 14 residues.

The V call is TRBV2, the J call TRBJ2-5; the match to TRBD1 covers 8 bases. Germline V CDR1 and CDR2: SNHLY, FYNNEI. The CDR3 covers 13 residues. Trimming took 10 bases from V and 5 from J; bases not matched to a gene: 9. For the CDR3, the DNA is TGTGCCACCTGCCGGACAGGGTGGGAGACCCAGTACTTC. Residues: CATCRTGWETQYF.

This clone occurred a few times. V and J are TRBV4-3 and TRBJ2-3; D might be TRBD2 (6 bases). Germline-derived CDR1 and CDR2 are LGHNA and YSLEER. The CDR3 has 14 amino acids. The V gene lost 3 bases and the J gene lost 1 base, with 8 bases spanning the gap. The DNA for the CDR3 is TGCGCCAGCAGCCATACTAGCCGCACAGATACGCAGTATTTT. Amino acids: CASSHTSRTDTQYF.

In this sample, this clone turned up a few times. This chain uses TRBV6-1 with TRBJ2-1; D uncertain. The CDR3 is 14 residues long. Germline V gene data show CDR1 as MNHNS and CDR2 as SASEGT. V was pared by 5 bases and J by 0 bases, with 8 bases between. CDR3 coding DNA: TGTGCCAGCAGTAGCTCTGGCTCCTACAATGAGCAGTTCTTC. Translation: CASSSSGSYNEQFF.

The rearrangement joins TRBV7-8 to TRBJ1-2; unclear D gene. The CDR3 has 15 residues. Trimming took off 1 base at V and 0 bases at J, with 9 bases between the two ends. Germline CDR1 and CDR2: SGHVS and FQNEAQ. This chain's CDR3 is CASSLGESANYGYTF. CDR3 DNA: TGTGCCAGCAGCTTAGGGGAGTCCGCTAACTATGGCTACACCTTC.

To note about this clone: A read error may produce the germline difference seen at one junction end. The same CDR3 also results from other DNA sequences found in this sample. This sequence joins TRBV6-4 and TRBJ2-3; 7 nucleotides line up with TRBD2. There are 17 residues in the CDR3. CDR1 and CDR2 (germline): MRHNA, SNTAGT. The CDR3 spells CASSDSRERDDMNTQYF. The CDR3 DNA sequence: TGCGCCAGCAGTGACTCGAGGGAGCGGGATGATATGAATACGCAGTATTTT.

This clone was seen only a few times. This chain connects TRBV18 to TRBJ1-1; TRBD1 matches 7 bases. V was pared by 3 bases and J by 0 bases, with 13 bases of the junction left unmatched. This CDR3 spans 18 amino acids. Looked up from germline, CDR1 is KGHSH and CDR2 is LQKENI. CDR3 bases: TGTGCCAGCTCACCCCTTGCGGCAGGGGGTTCCATGAACACTGAAGCTTTCTTT. Its protein is CASSPLAAGGSMNTEAFF.

This chain uses TRBV19 with TRBJ1-5; 8 nucleotides match TRBD1. CDR1 and CDR2 from the germline V gene are LNHDA and SQIVND (reference sequence). The CDR3 is 15 amino acids. The V and J ends lost 5 bases and 2 bases, in that order; junction bases with no gene match: 5. Written as DNA, the CDR3 is TGTGCCAGTAGTCACAGGGGGGAGGGCAATCAGCCCCAGCATTTT. Translated: CASSHRGEGNQPQHF.

In this sample, this clone turned up a few times. The V gene is TRBV4-1, the J gene TRBJ2-7; D is unclear. Germline CDR1 MGHRA, CDR2 YSYEKL. The CDR3 consists of 13 residues. Trimming took 0 bases from V and 5 from J, leaving 8 bases between them. This CDR3 reads CASSQDPQDEQYF. The CDR3, as DNA: TGCGCCAGCAGCCAAGACCCCCAGGACGAGCAGTACTTC.

The chain employs TRBV18 and TRBJ1-1; the D is unclear. Trimming shortened V by 1 base and J by 0 bases, and 12 bases separated the two germline ends. This CDR3 has 16 amino acids. CDR1 KGHSH and CDR2 LQKENI come from the germline V gene. The CDR3 spells CASSPQEQWMNTEAFF. In nucleotides, the CDR3 is TGTGCCAGCTCACCACAGGAGCAGTGGATGAACACTGAAGCTTTCTTT.

This clone was seen a handful of times. The rearrangement uses TRBV5-6 and TRBJ1-1; possibly TRBD1 for D (6 bases). The V end lost 4 bases, the J end lost 10 bases, and 14 bases lay between the germline ends. This CDR3 region has 12 residues. CDR1 and CDR2 (germline): SGHDT, YYEEEE. The CDR3: CASSADRLVAFF. The CDR3 DNA reads TGTGCCAGCAGCGCGGACAGACTGGTAGCTTTCTTT.

This chain joins TRBV6-4 and TRBJ2-1, with 10 bases that match TRBD1. The ends lost 2 bases at V and 8 bases at J; junction bases unmatched: 9. CDR1 and CDR2 (germline): MRHNA, SNTAGT. The CDR3 is 16 amino acids. CDR3 residues: CASSDDRTGGFDEQFF. Written as DNA, the CDR3 is TGTGCCAGCAGTGACGATCGGACAGGGGGGTTCGATGAGCAGTTCTTC.

The gene calls are TRBV5-1 and TRBJ2-2; 13 bases agree with TRBD2. V shed 5 bases, J shed 6 bases, and the junction held 7 bases outside the gene matches. This CDR3 has 16 residues. CDR1 and CDR2 (germline): SGHRS, YFSETQ. In DNA form, the CDR3 reads TGCGCCAGCAGAAGGACTAGCGGGAGCGTCGCCGGGGAGCTGTTTTTT. Translation gives CASRRTSGSVAGELFF.

This chain links TRBV7-8 with TRBJ1-5; D is perhaps TRBD1 (6 bases). The germline CDR1 and CDR2 sequences are SGHVS and FQNEAQ. The CDR3 spans 16 residues. Trimming stripped 2 bases from V and 1 base from J, with 12 bases between. CDR3 loop: CASSLMGQGSNQPQHF. DNA of the CDR3: TGTGCCAGCAGCTTAATGGGCCAGGGGAGCAATCAGCCCCAGCATTTT.

This chain connects TRBV10-2 to TRBJ2-5; D possibly corresponds to TRBD1 (6 bases). Trimming took off 4 bases at V and 4 bases at J, with 10 bases between the two ends. The CDR3 is made up of 13 amino acids. Germline V gives CDR1 WSHSY, CDR2 SAAADI. As DNA, the CDR3 is TGCGCCAGCAGTGGCCGCAGGGGAGAGACCCAGTACTTC. Amino acids: CASSGRRGETQYF.

This clone occurred once. The chain couples TRBV7-2 to TRBJ2-7; D remains unclear. This CDR3 contains 12 residues. The V end was cut by 4 bases, the J end by 2 bases, with 6 bases between. Germline lookup yields CDR1 SGHTA and CDR2 FQGNSA. CDR3 protein: CASSWATYEQYF. Written as DNA, the CDR3 is TGTGCCAGCAGCTGGGCCACCTACGAGCAGTACTTC.